This entry features one T cell receptor (beta chain) sequence. This record belongs to a study of blood T cell repertoires in COVID-19. The CDR3 is 13 amino acids. With V trimmed by 6 bases and J by 3 bases, 2 bases remained unmatched. Original handling: Quantification of nucleated cells was approximated via reference gene primer amplification. Only in-frame clones appear in the TCRdb table, and some are missing; sequencing was by immunoSEQ multiplex PCR. That table furnishes V, J and clone size, whereas the DNA furnished D and trimming. Found here are about 76,000 clones, 70% to 80% of them singletons; the top ten hold about 16%.

The chain uses TRBV12-3 or TRBV12-4 and TRBJ1-3, with 7 nucleotides matching TRBD1. Source material: peripheral blood. The clonotype comes from a human donor in a cohort sampled during active COVID-19. CDR3 sequence (DNA): TGTGCCAGCAGCAGGGGGAATGGAAACACCATATATTTT. Amino acids: CASSRGNGNTIYF.